This entry lists 3 T cell receptor beta chains sequenced from one sample in a study of T cell responses to AZD1222 COVID-19 vaccine. Repertoires were generated with immunoSEQ multiplex PCR, while TCRdb's copy carries only in-frame clones and drops some. The repertoire consists of 130,000 or so clones, with approximately 86% occurring once and the leading ten covering around 12%. Specimen: peripheral blood, collected on day 0 of AZD1222 vaccination. These receptors all stem from an adult in good health.

In its sample, this clone was seen once. One junction end disagrees with the germline gene, perhaps due to a read error. V usage is TRBV19 and J usage is TRBJ1-2, with D possibly being TRBD1 (6 bases). Germline CDR1 reads LNHDA; CDR2 reads SQIVND (reference sequence). This CDR3 spans 14 amino acids. The CDR3 loop is CASSMSRGNYGHTF. CDR3 nucleotide sequence: TGTGCCAGTAGTATGAGTAGGGGGAACTATGGCCACACCTTC. Together with reference TRBV19 and TRBJ1-2, the CDR3 gives the full variable domain: DGGITQSPKYLFRKEGQNVTLSCEQNLNHDAMYWYRQDPGQGLRLIYYSQIVNDFQKGDIAEGYSVSREKKESFPLTVTSAQKNPTAFYLCASSMSRGNYGHTFGSGTRLTVV.

The chain employs TRBV7-2 and TRBJ2-7; 7 bases are a match to TRBD2. V trimming: 3 bases; J trimming: 1 base; junction bases outside the gene matches: 3. The germline V gene has CDR1 SGHTA and CDR2 FQGNSA. The CDR3 is 14 amino acids. CDR3 sequence reads: CASSFGGTSYEQYF. As DNA, the CDR3 is TGTGCCAGCAGCTTCGGGGGGACTTCCTACGAGCAGTACTTC.

J is TRBJ2-7 and V is TRBV7-2; possible D gene TRBD2, 6 bases. Between the trimmed V and J ends, which lost 3 bases and 1 base, there was a span of 7 bases. CDR1 is SGHTA and CDR2 is FQGNSA in the germline V gene. The length of the CDR3 is 13 residues. Written as DNA, the CDR3 is TGTGCCAGCAGCTTTAGCGGATCCTACGAGCAGTACTTC. Residues: CASSFSGSYEQYF.